This is a list of T cell receptor beta chains from one sample in a study of blood T cell repertoires in COVID-19. Some clones are missing from TCRdb's copy, which holds only in-frame ones; the method was immunoSEQ multiplex PCR. The sample lists 400,000 or so clones; 90% were seen once. The sample comprised PBMCs or T cells enriched from blood (not recorded which). Source of these receptors: a man between 18 and 29 years old who had recovered from COVID-19. The CDR3 runs from the conserved cysteine through the conserved F or W. The order of the fields is D gene, clone size, V gene, J gene, CDR3 protein, CDR3 DNA. A D gene is named only where the DNA matches it firmly. Not all rows give a size; the values are once, few, many and, for expanded clones, a class.

>TRBD2|.|TRBV3-1/TRBV3-2|TRBJ2-1
CASSQFGRGRDNEQFF
TGTGCCAGCAGCCAATTCGGACGCGGGAGGGATAATGAGCAGTTCTTC
>TRBD1|.|TRBV24-1|TRBJ2-1
CATSDLLDDRGNEQFF
TGTGCCACCAGTGATTTACTCGACGACAGGGGCAATGAGCAGTTCTTC
>.|once|TRBV10-3|TRBJ1-5
CAISPGEDSNQPQHF
TGTGCCATCAGCCCCGGAGAGGATAGCAATCAGCCCCAGCATTTT
>.|.|TRBV5-1|TRBJ2-1
CASSQSGGGATYNEQFF
TGCGCCAGCAGCCAGTCGGGCGGAGGGGCCACCTACAATGAGCAGTTCTTC
>TRBD2|.|TRBV20-1|TRBJ2-5
CSASSVGRAEETQYF
TGCAGTGCTAGTTCCGTCGGGAGGGCCGAAGAGACCCAGTACTTC
>.|.|TRBV6-2/TRBV6-3|TRBJ1-1
CASSLTQGRTEAFF
TGTGCCAGCAGCTTAACGCAGGGTCGGACTGAAGCTTTCTTT
>.|.|TRBV5-4|TRBJ1-1
CASSPGGSFRNTEAFF
TGTGCCAGCAGCCCCGGGGGATCGTTCAGGAACACTGAAGCTTTCTTT
>TRBD1|.|TRBV5-4|TRBJ1-5
CASSLQGANQPQHF
TGTGCCAGCAGCTTACAGGGGGCCAATCAGCCCCAGCATTTT
>TRBD2|.|TRBV28|TRBJ2-1
CATPGLAGNDEQFF
TGTGCCACGCCGGGACTAGCGGGAAACGATGAGCAGTTCTTC
>TRBD1|.|TRBV15|TRBJ2-1
CATSSTGTAYNEQFF
TGTGCCACCAGCAGTACCGGGACAGCGTACAATGAGCAGTTCTTC
>.|.|TRBV18|TRBJ2-7
CASSPPGLGGEQYF
TGTGCCAGCTCACCCCCGGGACTCGGTGGCGAGCAGTACTTC
>.|few|TRBV3-1/TRBV3-2|TRBJ1-1
CASSQGGWSTEAFF
TGTGCCAGCAGCCAAGGGGGCTGGAGCACTGAAGCTTTCTTT
>TRBD2|.|TRBV5-4|TRBJ2-5
CASSLVNAGGETQYF
TGTGCCAGCAGCTTAGTGAATGCGGGAGGGGAGACCCAGTACTTC
>.|.|TRBV2|TRBJ1-2
CASSERGSSTYGYTF
TGTGCCAGCAGTGAAAGAGGGAGTTCAACCTATGGCTACACCTTC
>.|.|TRBV5-1|TRBJ2-2
CASSLVGAHTGELFF
TGCGCCAGCAGCTTGGTAGGGGCGCACACCGGGGAGCTGTTTTTT
>.|.|TRBV2|TRBJ1-5
CASSDVRGRSNQPQHF
TGTGCCAGCAGTGATGTTAGGGGTAGGAGCAATCAGCCCCAGCATTTT
>.|.|TRBV27|TRBJ1-1
CASRRMNTEAFF
TGTGCCAGCAGGCGAATGAACACTGAAGCTTTCTTT
>TRBD2|.|TRBV6-6|TRBJ2-1
CASRGLSGSIYNEQFF
TGTGCCAGCAGGGGGTTAAGCGGGAGTATCTACAATGAGCAGTTCTTC
>.|once|TRBV10-3|TRBJ2-7
CAIKGGTGDYEQYF
TGTGCCATCAAGGGGGGGACAGGAGACTACGAGCAGTACTTC
>TRBD1|.|TRBV10-1|TRBJ2-2
CASSESFLGTGGPGELFF
TGCGCCAGCAGTGAGTCCTTTCTCGGGACAGGTGGGCCCGGGGAGCTGTTTTTT
>.|.|TRBV30|TRBJ2-3
CAWSEGHLDTQYF
TGTGCCTGGAGTGAGGGGCATCTAGATACGCAGTATTTT
>TRBD2|.|TRBV10-3|TRBJ2-7
CAISESASGPSYEQYF
TGTGCCATCAGTGAGTCGGCTAGCGGGCCTTCCTACGAGCAGTACTTC
>TRBD2|.|TRBV11-3|TRBJ2-1
CASSLRSGGGNEQFF
TGTGCCAGCAGCTTAAGGTCGGGGGGAGGCAATGAGCAGTTCTTC
>.|.|TRBV4-2|TRBJ1-5
CASSQDSGGIQPQHF
TGTGCCAGCAGCCAAGATTCGGGAGGGATCCAGCCCCAGCATTTT
>.|.|TRBV7-3|TRBJ1-3
CASSLAGPGNTIYF
TGTGCCAGCAGCTTGGCGGGTCCTGGAAACACCATATATTTT
>TRBD2|.|TRBV7-3|TRBJ2-1
CASRPTGGAYNEQFF
TGTGCCAGCAGACCGACGGGAGGCGCATACAATGAGCAGTTCTTC
>.|.|TRBV6-2/TRBV6-3|TRBJ1-2
CASSPEIQVANYGYTF
TGTGCCAGCAGTCCCGAGATACAGGTAGCTAACTATGGCTACACCTTC
>.|.|TRBV29-1|TRBJ1-2
CSVQGMRGYTF
TGCAGCGTTCAGGGAATGAGGGGCTACACCTTC
>.|.|TRBV19|TRBJ1-1
CASSLRGTGTRGTEAFF
TGTGCCAGTAGTCTCCGAGGAACCGGGACAAGGGGCACTGAAGCTTTCTTT
>.|.|TRBV5-1|TRBJ1-1
CASSVRVAGGEAFF
TGCGCCAGCAGCGTGAGGGTGGCCGGCGGTGAAGCTTTCTTT
>TRBD1|.|TRBV6-5|TRBJ1-1
CASSYPAGTGRSEAFF
TGTGCCAGCAGTTACCCAGCCGGGACAGGGAGATCTGAAGCTTTCTTT
>.|.|TRBV10-3|TRBJ2-7
CATGSVGGSYEQYF
TGTGCCACCGGATCGGTCGGGGGCTCCTACGAGCAGTACTTC
>.|.|TRBV12-5|TRBJ1-3
CASGFIRVDSSGNTIYF
TGTGCTAGTGGTTTTATACGGGTCGATAGCTCTGGAAACACCATATATTTT
>.|.|TRBV5-1|TRBJ1-1
CASSRRGNTEAFF
TGCGCCAGCAGCCGCAGGGGGAACACTGAAGCTTTCTTT
>.|.|TRBV6-5|TRBJ2-1
CASSLLRLDNEQFF
TGTGCCAGCAGTCTCCTAAGACTGGACAATGAGCAGTTCTTC
>TRBD1|.|TRBV29-1|TRBJ1-1
CSARTGARTEAFF
TGCAGCGCAAGGACAGGGGCTAGGACTGAAGCTTTCTTT
>.|.|TRBV19|TRBJ1-1
CASSSDSPEAFF
TGTGCCAGTAGCAGTGATTCGCCTGAAGCTTTCTTT
>TRBD2|.|TRBV9|TRBJ2-1
CASSEEAGVFIYEQFF
TGTGCCAGCAGCGAGGAAGCGGGAGTGTTCATCTATGAGCAGTTCTTC
>TRBD1|.|TRBV4-1|TRBJ2-2
CASSLGRKGANTGELFF
TGCGCCAGCAGTCTGGGACGAAAGGGGGCCAACACCGGGGAGCTGTTTTTT
>.|once|TRBV19|TRBJ2-5
CASSIRGVWETQYF
TGTGCCAGTAGTATCAGGGGGGTGTGGGAGACCCAGTACTTC
>.|few|TRBV19|TRBJ2-1
CASQGSGSYNEQFF
TGTGCCAGCCAGGGGTCGGGATCCTACAATGAGCAGTTCTTC
>TRBD2|.|TRBV30|TRBJ2-7
CAWSARRAGLAGAYEQYF
TGTGCCTGGAGTGCACGAAGAGCTGGGCTAGCGGGAGCCTACGAGCAGTACTTC
>.|.|TRBV5-1|TRBJ2-1
CASSLASGDSRRFF
TGCGCCAGCAGCTTGGCGTCCGGGGACTCAAGAAGGTTCTTC
>.|.|TRBV11-3|TRBJ1-1
CASSLRGYTEAFF
TGTGCCAGCAGCTTAAGGGGTTACACTGAAGCTTTCTTT
>.|.|TRBV4-1|TRBJ1-2
CASSQPQQGSYGYTF
TGCGCCAGCAGCCAACCCCAGCAGGGGAGCTATGGCTACACCTTC